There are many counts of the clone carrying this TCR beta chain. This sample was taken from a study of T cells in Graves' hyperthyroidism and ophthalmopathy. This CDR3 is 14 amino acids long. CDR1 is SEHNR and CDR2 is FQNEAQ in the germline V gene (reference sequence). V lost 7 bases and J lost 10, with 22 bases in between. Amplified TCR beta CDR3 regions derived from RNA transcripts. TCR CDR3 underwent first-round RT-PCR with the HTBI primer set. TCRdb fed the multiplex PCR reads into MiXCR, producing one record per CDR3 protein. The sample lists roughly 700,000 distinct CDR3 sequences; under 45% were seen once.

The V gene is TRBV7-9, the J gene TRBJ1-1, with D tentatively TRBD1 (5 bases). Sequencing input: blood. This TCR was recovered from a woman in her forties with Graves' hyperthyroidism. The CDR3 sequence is CASKLQVDGRGAFF. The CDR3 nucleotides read TGTGCCAGCAAGTTACAGGTGGATGGGAGAGGAGCTTTCTTT.